Below, 8 T cell receptor beta chains from the same sample are listed, as sequenced in a study of cytomegalovirus exposure and HLA in healthy donors. It was with 60 Vbeta and 13 Jbeta primers that the PCR ran. Measured with immunoSEQ multiplex PCR; TCRdb has only the in-frame clones, and not every one. The sample lists under 90,000 clones, approximately 80% occurring once. Input material: PBMCs. These receptors came from a man between 35 and 55 years old in good health and CMV-seronegative.

This clone occurred a few times. The rearrangement links TRBV7-3 to TRBJ1-1; D remains unclear. V was trimmed by 2 bases and J by 2 bases, leaving 6 bases between them. CDR3 length equals 13 residues. CDR1 is SGHTA and CDR2 is FQGTGA in the germline V gene. The CDR3 DNA sequence: TGTGCCAGCAGCTTACGGGAAAACACTGAAGCTTTCTTT. As protein: CASSLRENTEAFF.

In this sample, this clone turned up a few times. The chain combines TRBV5-4 with TRBJ1-3; tentative D call: TRBD1 (5 bases). Germline loops: CDR1 SGHNT, CDR2 YYREEE (reference sequence). Between the trimmed V and J ends, which lost 5 bases and 2 bases, there was a span of 11 bases. There are 14 residues in the CDR3. The CDR3 DNA sequence: TGTGCCAGCAGTTACGACAGAACTGGAAACACCATATATTTT. Protein sequence: CASSYDRTGNTIYF.

The sample holds a few counts of this clone. The chain recombines TRBV27 with TRBJ2-7; 8 nucleotides align to TRBD1. The germline V gene has CDR1 MNHEY and CDR2 SMNVEV (reference sequence). The CDR3 length is 16 residues. V dropped 3 bases and J dropped 3; count of bases not matched to a gene: 10. The CDR3 sequence: CASSFKAAGGIYEQYF. The CDR3 DNA reads TGTGCCAGCAGTTTTAAGGCGGCAGGGGGCATCTACGAGCAGTACTTC.

The rearrangement links TRBV7-9 to TRBJ2-5; D is perhaps TRBD1 (6 bases). Germline-derived CDR1 and CDR2 are SEHNR and FQNEAQ (reference sequence). Trimming left V 2 bases short and J 4 bases short, with 8 bases between. The CDR3 contains 13 residues. Here the CDR3 reads CASSLKTGETQYF. CDR3 sequence (DNA): TGTGCCAGCAGCTTAAAGACAGGAGAGACCCAGTACTTC.

The rearrangement uses TRBV9 and TRBJ2-3; D unresolved. The germline V and J ends were trimmed by 0 bases and 6 bases, with 8 bases remaining between them. Germline CDR1 is SGDLS and CDR2 is YYNGEE. CDR3 length: 13 residues. In DNA form, the CDR3 reads TGTGCCAGCAGCGTAGAAACGCGGGATACGCAGTATTTT. It yields the protein CASSVETRDTQYF.

The genes are TRBV4-2 and TRBJ2-1; the D gene is possibly TRBD2 (6 bases). Germline CDR1 reads LGHNA; CDR2 reads YNFKEQ. With 3 bases removed from V and 10 bases from J, the gap between germline ends came to 22 bases. The CDR3 is 16 amino acids. The CDR3 nucleotides are TGTGCCAGCAGCCAGAGGGCCGGGGACTTTGCGGGCGAGCAGTTCTTC. This translates into CASSQRAGDFAGEQFF.

This clone is a singleton in its sample. V gene TRBV5-1 combines with J gene TRBJ2-1; 11 bases map to TRBD2. This CDR3 region has 18 residues. V was pared by 0 bases and J by 2 bases, with 7 bases of the junction left unmatched. Germline-derived CDR1 and CDR2 are SGHRS and YFSETQ. CDR3 nucleotide sequence: TGCGCCAGCAGCTTGGGAGGGGCTAGCGGGGGGACCTACAATGAGCAGTTCTTC. Translated: CASSLGGASGGTYNEQFF.

The gene calls are TRBV27 and TRBJ2-7, with D possibly being TRBD2 (6 bases). The V and J ends lost 2 bases and 4 bases respectively, with 9 bases between them. The germline gives CDR1 MNHEY, CDR2 SMNVEV (reference sequence). The CDR3 consists of 13 residues. CDR3 in DNA: TGTGCCAGCAGTTTAGGCGGGATTTACGAGCAGTACTTC. This sequence encodes CASSLGGIYEQYF.